This TCR beta chain was recovered during a study of cytomegalovirus exposure and HLA in healthy donors. Study-wide background: A prior study identified 120 million or so unique TCR beta sequences from 150 million to 200 million T cells.

This clone was detected only a few times. The PCR employed 60 Vbeta primers together with 13 Jbeta primers. The assay was immunoSEQ multiplex PCR, and TCRdb's table has in-frame clones only and misses some. This sample has some 180,000 clones, with 85% found just once. V gave up 8 bases and J gave up 1 base, with 11 bases separating them. Germline V CDR1 and CDR2: SEHNR, FQNEAQ (reference sequence). The CDR3 has 13 residues. The chain combines TRBV7-9 with TRBJ1-1; perhaps TRBD1 as D (5 bases). The material sequenced was PBMCs. The receptor was isolated from a man aged 30 to 45 in good health and CMV-seropositive. The CDR3 DNA follows: TGTGCCAGCGTAACAGGCAGGAACACTGAAGCTTTCTTT. It translates to CASVTGRNTEAFF.